The rows below give T cell receptor beta chains drawn from one sample of a study of cytomegalovirus exposure and HLA in healthy donors. The method was immunoSEQ multiplex PCR; TCRdb's version includes in-frame clones alone and lacks a portion of them. The table counts 130,000 or so clones; approximately 1.5% lies in the top ten. Sequencing was done on a sample of PBMCs. The receptor set was obtained from a woman aged 40 to 49 in good health and CMV-seronegative. Each CDR3 is given with its conserved first and last residue. D genes are given only for firm matches.

V gene	D gene	J gene	CDR3 DNA	CDR3 protein
TRBV18	TRBD2	TRBJ2-3	TGTGCCAGCTCACCCTCGAGTGCGGGGGAGAGGGCTACGCAGTATTTT	CASSPSSAGERATQYF
TRBV18	TRBD1	TRBJ1-5	TGTGCCAGCTCAGGTAGGGTACAACGGACAGGAAAAGAGCTTGAACAGCCCCAGCATTTT	CASSGRVQRTGKELEQPQHF
TRBV19	TRBD1	TRBJ1-1	TGTGCCAGTAGCCTACTGACAGGGGGGAACACTGAAGCTTTCTTT	CASSLLTGGNTEAFF
TRBV2	NA	TRBJ1-6	TGTGCCAGCAGTGAGTATGAAGTCCTCGGAGCCCACTTT	CASSEYEVLGAHF
TRBV5-1	TRBD1	TRBJ1-1	TGCGCCAGCAGCCCTATTACAGGGGGCAAGACTGAAGCTTTCTTT	CASSPITGGKTEAFF
TRBV27	NA	TRBJ2-7	TGTGCCAGCAGTTTATCCCCCATTTACTCCGAGCAGTACTTC	CASSLSPIYSEQYF
TRBV6-1	NA	TRBJ1-1	TGTGCCAGCAGCCTTCCCGGGACTGAAGCTTTCTTT	CASSLPGTEAFF
TRBV28	NA	TRBJ2-7	TGTGCCAGCATAGGGGGAGGGAGCTACGAGCAGTACTTC	CASIGGGSYEQYF
TRBV11-3	NA	TRBJ2-1	TGTGCCAGCAGCTTAAACAGCCCCGGTGAGCAGTTCTTC	CASSLNSPGEQFF
TRBV13	NA	TRBJ2-7	TGTGCCAGCAGCTTATTCCAGGCCCCCTCCTACGAGCAGTACTTC	CASSLFQAPSYEQYF
TRBV7-8	NA	TRBJ2-7	TGTGCCAGCAGCTTAGGCAGGGTCTACGAGCAGTACTTC	CASSLGRVYEQYF
TRBV5-1	NA	TRBJ2-3	TGCGCCAGCAGCTTGGCCTTCGGACAGTTAGATACGCAGTATTTT	CASSLAFGQLDTQYF
TRBV28	TRBD2	TRBJ2-7	TGTGCCAGCAGGGGCGCCGGGGGGGCCTCCTACGAGCAGTACTTC	CASRGAGGASYEQYF
TRBV25-1	TRBD2	TRBJ2-2	TGTGCCAGCAGTGCCACTAGCGCCGGGGAGCTGTTTTTT	CASSATSAGELFF
TRBV10-3	NA	TRBJ1-1	TGTGCCATCAGTGAGTCCGGCAGGGGCGGGACTGAAGCTTTCTTT	CAISESGRGGTEAFF
TRBV6-5	NA	TRBJ1-4	TGTGCCAGCAGTTACCAGAGTTCAGGGAGGGGGGAAAAACTGTTTTTT	CASSYQSSGRGEKLFF
TRBV5-1	TRBD1	TRBJ2-7	TGCGCCAGCAGCCCCCCGACAGGGTTCGAGCAGTACTTC	CASSPPTGFEQYF
TRBV6-1	NA	TRBJ2-2	TGTGCCAGCATCCAGGACATTTCGTTTCCCGGGGAGCTGTTTTTT	CASIQDISFPGELFF
TRBV14	NA	TRBJ1-2	TGTGCCAGCAGCCATCAACATCAGGGTTTCCCTAACTATGGCTACACCTTC	CASSHQHQGFPNYGYTF
TRBV5-1	NA	TRBJ1-2	TGCGCCAGCAGCTTGGCCCCGGGAAACTATGGCTACACCTTC	CASSLAPGNYGYTF
TRBV5-8	NA	TRBJ1-2	TGTGCCAGCAGCTTACCAGGATACCCCTATGGCTACACCTTC	CASSLPGYPYGYTF
TRBV7-9	NA	TRBJ2-3	TGTGCCAGCACCCTACGAACGACCACGGGGGCAGATACGCAGTATTTT	CASTLRTTTGADTQYF
TRBV25-1	TRBD1	TRBJ1-1	TGTGCCAGCAGTGATACAGGGGAGTGGAACACTGAAGCTTTCTTT	CASSDTGEWNTEAFF
TRBV10-2	TRBD2	TRBJ2-5	TGCGCCAGCAGTGCTAGCGGACCCCGGGGAGAGACCCAGTACTTC	CASSASGPRGETQYF
TRBV5-4	TRBD1	TRBJ1-4	TGTGCCAGCAGCCTTAGACAGGGGCGGGCTGAAAAACTGTTTTTT	CASSLRQGRAEKLFF
TRBV27	NA	TRBJ1-5	TGTGCCAGCAGTTTCCGGGGTTACAATCAGCCCCAGCATTTT	CASSFRGYNQPQHF
TRBV13	TRBD2	TRBJ2-3	TGTGCCAGCAGCAAAGCGGGGGCGAGAGATACGCAGTATTTT	CASSKAGARDTQYF
TRBV6-1	TRBD2	TRBJ2-2	TGTGCCACGACTAGCGGGGGGTCGAACACCGGGGAGCTGTTTTTT	CATTSGGSNTGELFF
TRBV7-2	TRBD1	TRBJ2-2	TGTGCCAGCAGCCTACGGACAGGGGGCACCGGGGAGCTGTTTTTT	CASSLRTGGTGELFF
TRBV4-3	NA	TRBJ1-4	TGCGCCAGCAGCCCTTCGGGGTATGGGAAAGAAAAACTGTTTTTT	CASSPSGYGKEKLFF
TRBV29-1	TRBD2	TRBJ2-7	TGCAGCGTTGTCTTAGCGGGGGCCTACGAGCAGTACTTC	CSVVLAGAYEQYF
TRBV6-5	TRBD2	TRBJ2-5	TGTGCCAGCAGTTCTATTCAGCGGGGGCCAGGGGCCCAGTACTTC	CASSSIQRGPGAQYF
TRBV7-2	TRBD1	TRBJ1-1	TGTGCCAGCAGCTTAGAAGCAGGGGGAGGATTCACTGAAGCTTTCTTT	CASSLEAGGGFTEAFF
TRBV10-3	NA	TRBJ1-4	TGTGCCATCAGTGAGGACCAGGGAGGAAAACTGTTTTTT	CAISEDQGGKLFF
TRBV6-5	NA	TRBJ1-3	TGTGCCAGCAGTTACGGGACTCTCGGAAACACCATATATTTT	CASSYGTLGNTIYF
TRBV4-1	NA	TRBJ1-4	TGCGCCAGCAGCCGAAGACAGACAGTCAATGAAAAACTGTTTTTT	CASSRRQTVNEKLFF
TRBV11-2	TRBD1	TRBJ1-2	TGTGCCAGCAGCTTAACAGGGGGCGAAGGTGGCTACACCTTC	CASSLTGGEGGYTF
TRBV27	TRBD2	TRBJ2-5	TGTGCCAGGGGGGGGGAGCGGGGGTCAGAGACCCAGTACTTC	CARGGERGSETQYF
TRBV18	NA	TRBJ1-4	TGTGCCACGAGGGGGTCCGGTGAAAAACTGTTTTTT	CATRGSGEKLFF
TRBV5-1	NA	TRBJ2-2	TGCGCCAGCAGCCTGGGCTTTCGGTCGAACACCGGGGAGCTGTTTTTT	CASSLGFRSNTGELFF